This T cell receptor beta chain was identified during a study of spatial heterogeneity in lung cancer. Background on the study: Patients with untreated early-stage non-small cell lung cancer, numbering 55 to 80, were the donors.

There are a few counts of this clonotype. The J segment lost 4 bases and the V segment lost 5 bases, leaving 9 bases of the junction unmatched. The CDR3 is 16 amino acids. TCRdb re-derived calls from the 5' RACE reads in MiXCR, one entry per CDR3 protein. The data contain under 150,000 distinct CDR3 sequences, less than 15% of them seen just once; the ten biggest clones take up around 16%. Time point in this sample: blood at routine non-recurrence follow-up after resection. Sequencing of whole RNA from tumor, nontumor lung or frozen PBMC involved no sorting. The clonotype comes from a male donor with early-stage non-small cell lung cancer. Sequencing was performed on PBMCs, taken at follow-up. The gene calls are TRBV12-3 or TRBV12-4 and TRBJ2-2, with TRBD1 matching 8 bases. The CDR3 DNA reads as TGTGCCAGCAGTCCCCCAGGGGGCCGGAGCACCGGGGAGCTGTTTTTT. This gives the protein CASSPPGGRSTGELFF.